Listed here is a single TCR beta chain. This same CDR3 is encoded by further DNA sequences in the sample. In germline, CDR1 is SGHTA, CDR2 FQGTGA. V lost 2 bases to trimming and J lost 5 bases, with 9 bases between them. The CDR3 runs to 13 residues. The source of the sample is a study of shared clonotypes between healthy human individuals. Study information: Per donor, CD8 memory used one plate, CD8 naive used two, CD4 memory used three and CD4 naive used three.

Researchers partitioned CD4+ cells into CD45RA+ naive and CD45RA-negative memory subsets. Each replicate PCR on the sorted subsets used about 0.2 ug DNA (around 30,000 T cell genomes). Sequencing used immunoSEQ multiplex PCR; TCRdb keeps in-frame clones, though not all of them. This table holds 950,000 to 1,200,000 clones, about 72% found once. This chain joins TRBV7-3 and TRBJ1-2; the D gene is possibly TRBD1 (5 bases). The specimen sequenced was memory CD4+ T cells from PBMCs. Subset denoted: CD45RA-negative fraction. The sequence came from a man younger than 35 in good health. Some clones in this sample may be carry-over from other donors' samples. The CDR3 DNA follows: TGTGCCAGCAGCTTAGGGGCAGGGTATGGCTACACCTTC. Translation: CASSLGAGYGYTF.